The clone carrying this TCR beta chain has only one observation. Its antigen is not identified. These data are taken from a study of T cell repertoires in cytomegalovirus infection. Study-wide background: Selected CMV epitopes included recently identified HLA-C-restricted ones as well as well-studied HLA-B-restricted ones. From public TCR beta signatures came an indication of both CMV infection and matching HLA type.

A single record per CDR3 protein comes from TCRdb applying MiXCR to the reads. The sample records roughly 70,000 distinct CDR3 sequences, approximately 20% being singletons. Findings of the study overall: Based on cumulative public TCR beta family frequency, carriers of CMV plus the relevant HLA were identified. Dominant in the ex vivo response were TCR beta clonotypes restricted by HLA-C and specific for CMV.

CDR1 is DFQATT and CDR2 is SNEGSKA in the germline V gene (reference sequence). Trimming left V 6 bases short and J 5 bases short, with 17 bases between. This CDR3 region has 13 residues. The source material was CD8+ T cells from cultured PBMCs, sampled from culture after CMV antigen stimulation. The chain has TRBV20-1 and TRBJ2-7; TRBD1 might be the D (6 bases). The clonotype comes from a human donor in good health (CMV status not recorded). Some clones in this sample may be carry-over from other donors' samples. The CDR3 DNA is TGCAGTGCCGAGGGCATACAGGGAGACGAGCAGTACTTC. Amino acid sequence: CSAEGIQGDEQYF.